The 23 T cell receptor beta chains below were found in one sample sequenced in a study of cytomegalovirus exposure and HLA in healthy donors. The PCR used 60 Vbeta and 13 Jbeta primers. Some clones are missing from TCRdb's copy, which holds only in-frame ones; the method was immunoSEQ multiplex PCR. This table holds 70,000 to 80,000 clones. The sample taken for sequencing was PBMCs. The receptor source for this set is a man aged 35-49 years in good health and CMV-seronegative.

The gene calls are TRBV7-8 and TRBJ2-7; no clear D. Trimming left V 1 base short and J 2 bases short, with 21 bases between. Per the germline V gene, CDR1 is SGHVS and CDR2 is FQNEAQ. The CDR3 extends over 18 amino acids. CDR3 bases: TGTGCCAGCAGCTTAGGAGCCGGTTGGGCAGATGAGACCTACGAGCAGTACTTC. As protein: CASSLGAGWADETYEQYF.

This chain joins TRBV14 and TRBJ1-1; no definite D call. Germline V gives CDR1 SGHDN, CDR2 FVKESK. V lost 5 bases to trimming and J lost 1 base, with 8 bases between them. This CDR3 is 13 amino acids long. The CDR3 region has the DNA TGTGCCAGCAGCTTAAACAGGAACACTGAAGCTTTCTTT. This sequence encodes CASSLNRNTEAFF.

The CDR3 DNA follows: TGTGCCAGCTCACCACCGGGACAGGGGACGCCCCAGCATTTT. Translating gives CASSPPGQGTPQHF. This rearrangement joins TRBV18 to TRBJ1-5; 10 nucleotides line up with TRBD1. From germline, CDR1 is KGHSH and CDR2 LQKENI. The V segment lost 0 bases and the J segment 9 bases; nucleotides outside the gene matches: 2. This CDR3 region has 14 residues.

V is TRBV28 and J is TRBJ1-2, with a possible D match to TRBD1 (6 bases). V dropped 4 bases and J dropped 5 bases, with 8 bases sitting between them. Germline V gene data show CDR1 as MDHEN and CDR2 as SYDVKM. The CDR3 sequence is 12 residues long. The CDR3 loop reads CASSYGQYGYTF. In DNA, the CDR3 is TGTGCCAGCAGTTACGGACAGTATGGCTACACCTTC.

The chain is built from TRBV19 and TRBJ1-1; a weak D match, TRBD1 (6 bases). The CDR3 consists of 13 residues. Germline V gives CDR1 LNHDA, CDR2 SQIVND (reference sequence). Trimming pared 10 bases from V and 0 bases from J, leaving 12 bases between. The chain's CDR3 is CATRTVMNTEAFF. DNA for the CDR3: TGTGCCACTCGGACAGTCATGAACACTGAAGCTTTCTTT.

The chain uses TRBV19 and TRBJ2-6, with D perhaps TRBD2 (5 bases). The CDR3 is 15 amino acids. Germline values: CDR1 LNHDA, CDR2 SQIVND (reference sequence). V was shortened by 4 bases and J by 2 bases, with 9 bases between the two germline ends. The chain's CDR3 is CASSSEEAGANVLTF. The CDR3 DNA reads as TGTGCCAGTAGTAGCGAGGAGGCTGGGGCCAACGTCCTGACTTTC.

The chain has TRBV6-5 and TRBJ2-7; D uncertain. CDR1 and CDR2 (germline): MNHEY, SVGAGI. V was pared by 2 bases and J by 2 bases, with 10 bases between. The CDR3 contains 14 residues. The CDR3 loop reads CASSYGPGTYEQYF. CDR3 nucleotide sequence: TGTGCCAGCAGTTACGGTCCAGGAACCTACGAGCAGTACTTC.

J is TRBJ1-4 and V is TRBV2; D is uncertain. CDR3 length: 15 amino acids. V was pared by 6 bases and J by 0 bases, with 11 bases between. Germline CDR1 SNHLY, CDR2 FYNNEI. The CDR3 protein is CASRWQFATNEKLFF. As DNA, the CDR3 is TGTGCCAGCAGGTGGCAGTTTGCAACTAATGAAAAACTGTTTTTT.

The gene calls are TRBV5-1 and TRBJ1-6; tentative D call: TRBD1 (5 bases). V was cut by 3 bases and J by 0 bases, with 7 bases left in between. This CDR3 has 15 residues. Germline V lookup: CDR1 SGHRS, CDR2 YFSETQ. The CDR3: CASSSDSSYNSPLHF. The CDR3 nucleotides read TGCGCCAGCAGCTCCGACAGCTCCTATAATTCACCCCTCCACTTT.

The rearrangement links TRBV19 to TRBJ1-2; TRBD1 agrees at 7 bases. V lost 3 bases and J lost 8; bases outside the gene matches: 9. The germline V gene has CDR1 LNHDA and CDR2 SQIVND (reference sequence). The length of the CDR3 is 14 residues. CDR3 bases: TGTGCCAGTAGTATCACAACAGGGGAGAGAGGCTACACCTTC. Its translation: CASSITTGERGYTF.

This chain connects TRBV6-5 to TRBJ1-1; D remains ambiguous. The CDR3 is 15 amino acids. Germline loops: CDR1 MNHEY, CDR2 SVGAGI. Trimming left V 0 bases short and J 4 bases short, with 12 bases between. The CDR3 DNA reads TGTGCCAGCAGTTACTCCGGGTTAAGGCTCACTGAAGCTTTCTTT. Translation gives CASSYSGLRLTEAFF.

The V gene is TRBV28, the J gene TRBJ1-1, with TRBD1 as a possible D gene (5 bases). Trimming removed 5 bases from V and 10 bases from J, with 20 bases in between. This CDR3 has 14 amino acids. The germline CDR1 and CDR2 sequences are MDHEN and SYDVKM. This CDR3 is CASSQPPGASGAFF. In DNA form, the CDR3 reads TGTGCCAGCAGTCAACCCCCTGGGGCGTCGGGAGCTTTCTTT.

The chain is built from TRBV6-6 and TRBJ1-1; possible D gene TRBD1, 6 bases. In germline, CDR1 is MNHNY, CDR2 SVGAGI (reference sequence). The CDR3 consists of 13 residues. Trimming took off 5 bases at V and 5 bases at J, with 12 bases between the two ends. The CDR3 loop is CASSQTGRTEAFF. The CDR3, as DNA: TGTGCCAGCAGTCAAACAGGGCGGACTGAAGCTTTCTTT.

The CDR3 reads CASSQGMVTEAFF. The DNA for the CDR3 is TGTGCCAGCTCACAGGGTATGGTCACTGAAGCTTTCTTT. The chain uses TRBV6-5 and TRBJ1-1, with a weak D call TRBD1 (6 bases). Germline values: CDR1 MNHEY, CDR2 SVGAGI. The CDR3 consists of 13 residues. The V end was cut by 8 bases, the J end by 4 bases, with 14 bases between.

With respect to this clone: Other DNA sequences in this specimen translate into the identical CDR3. The V gene is TRBV18, the J gene TRBJ1-4, with D perhaps matching TRBD1 (6 bases). Looked up from germline, CDR1 is KGHSH and CDR2 is LQKENI. The CDR3 length is 14 residues. Trimming cost V 4 bases and J 0 bases, with 6 bases left between them. This chain's CDR3 is CASSQGATNEKLFF. The CDR3 nucleotides are TGTGCCAGCTCACAGGGGGCAACTAATGAAAAACTGTTTTTT. The variable domain in full, with the rest retrieved from reference TRBV18 and TRBJ1-4, is NAGVMQNPRHLVRRRGQEARLRCSPMKGHSHVYWYRQLPEEGLKFMVYLQKENIIDESGMPKERFSAEFPKEGPSILRIQQVVRGDSAAYFCASSQGATNEKLFFGSGTQLSVL.

This rearrangement joins TRBV19 to TRBJ2-7; a weak D match, TRBD1 (5 bases). The V and J ends lost 3 bases and 4 bases respectively, with 13 bases between them. The CDR3 is 14 amino acids. Per germline, CDR1 LNHDA and CDR2 SQIVND (reference sequence). This chain's CDR3 is CASSMVQGEYEQYF. The CDR3 coding sequence is TGTGCCAGTAGTATGGTCCAGGGTGAGTACGAGCAGTACTTC. Variable domain in full (rest from reference TRBV19 and TRBJ2-7): DGGITQSPKYLFRKEGQNVTLSCEQNLNHDAMYWYRQDPGQGLRLIYYSQIVNDFQKGDIAEGYSVSREKKESFPLTVTSAQKNPTAFYLCASSMVQGEYEQYFGPGTRLTVT.

The chain is built from TRBV7-3 and TRBJ2-6; 9 positions agree with TRBD1. Germline CDR1 SGHTA, CDR2 FQGTGA. CDR3 length equals 20 residues. V lost 2 bases to trimming and J lost 0 bases; unmatched junction nucleotides: 11. The CDR3 protein is CASSLRPPGQGTSGANVLTF. CDR3 DNA sequence: TGTGCCAGCAGCTTACGCCCGCCGGGACAGGGAACCTCTGGGGCCAACGTCCTGACTTTC.

This chain joins TRBV7-9 and TRBJ1-1; 7 bases line up with TRBD1. The CDR3 runs 13 residues. Germline values: CDR1 SEHNR, CDR2 FQNEAQ (reference sequence). V was clipped by 3 bases and J by 4 bases; unmatched bases: 2. CDR3 region: CASSFDRATEAFF. The CDR3 coding sequence is TGTGCCAGCAGCTTCGACAGGGCCACTGAAGCTTTCTTT.

The rearrangement links TRBV7-9 to TRBJ1-1; the D is unclear. From germline, CDR1 is SEHNR and CDR2 FQNEAQ (reference sequence). Trimming shortened V by 0 bases and J by 0 bases, and 5 bases separated the two germline ends. This CDR3 region has 14 residues. Here the CDR3 DNA reads TGTGCCAGCAGCTTAGCCGCGGTGAACACTGAAGCTTTCTTT. Translated, it gives CASSLAAVNTEAFF.

V gene TRBV18 combines with J gene TRBJ2-5; 10 nucleotides agree with TRBD2. Germline V gene lookup returns CDR1 KGHSH and CDR2 LQKENI. The CDR3 extends over 16 amino acids. V shed 2 bases, J shed 5 bases, and the junction held 8 bases outside the gene matches. The CDR3 DNA is TGTGCCAGCTCACCAGTAGCGGGGGGCCGGCGGGAGACCCAGTACTTC. Protein sequence: CASSPVAGGRRETQYF.

This chain links TRBV2 with TRBJ1-5; 7 bases are shared with TRBD1. The CDR3 covers 14 residues. V lost 5 bases to trimming and J lost 3 bases; unmatched junction nucleotides: 4. From germline, CDR1 is SNHLY and CDR2 FYNNEI. CDR3 DNA sequence: TGTGCCAGCAGTAGGGGACAGTCCAATCAGCCCCAGCATTTT. Protein product: CASSRGQSNQPQHF.

The chain uses TRBV5-1 and TRBJ1-6; tentatively, D is TRBD1 (6 bases). CDR1 is SGHRS and CDR2 is YFSETQ in the germline V gene. This CDR3 has 16 residues. Trimming stripped 0 bases from V and 8 bases from J, with 15 bases between. The CDR3 here is CASSLAIAGDDSPLHF. The CDR3, as DNA: TGCGCCAGCAGCTTGGCGATTGCAGGGGACGATTCACCCCTCCACTTT. Variable domain in full (rest from reference TRBV5-1 and TRBJ1-6): KAGVTQTPRYLIKTRGQQVTLSCSPISGHRSVSWYQQTPGQGLQFLFEYFSETQRNKGNFPGRFSGRQFSNSRSEMNVSTLELGDSALYLCASSLAIAGDDSPLHFGNGTRLTVT.

V gene TRBV19 combines with J gene TRBJ1-6; D perhaps matches TRBD1 (5 bases). The CDR3 totals 14 residues. The V and J ends lost 7 bases and 7 bases respectively, with 14 bases between them. Germline CDR1 is LNHDA and CDR2 is SQIVND (reference sequence). The CDR3 DNA follows: TGTGCCAGTAAACGAGACAGCGCAAATTCACCCCTCCACTTT. Translation gives CASKRDSANSPLHF.